This T cell receptor (beta chain) was obtained from a study of T cell changes during pregnancy in multiple sclerosis. Generated by immunoSEQ multiplex PCR, the TCRdb table keeps only in-frame clones and is missing some. This sample has 90,000 to 100,000 clones, with around 93% found just once. CDR3 size: 13 residues. Per germline, CDR1 MNHNS and CDR2 SASEGT. Trimming shortened V by 6 bases and J by 3 bases, and 9 bases separated the two germline ends. Sequences were derived from peripheral blood, sampled in the first trimester of pregnancy. The chain employs TRBV6-1 and TRBJ1-5, with D unclear. This clonotype originated in a female donor with multiple sclerosis, enrolled in a pregnancy study. The CDR3 DNA follows: TGTGCCAGCAGCGCGACATTCAATCAGCCCCAGCATTTT. It yields the protein CASSATFNQPQHF.